This entry lists 31 T cell receptor beta chains sequenced from one sample in a study of T cells in Graves' hyperthyroidism and ophthalmopathy. Researchers took RNA transcripts and amplified the TCR beta CDR3 regions from them. TCR CDR3 regions were first amplified by RT-PCR with HTBI primers. TCRdb processed the multiplex PCR reads anew with MiXCR; each CDR3 protein has one entry. The profile shows about 400,000 distinct CDR3 sequences, roughly 13% of them singletons. Sequencing was performed on blood. Receptor source: a man aged 50 or older with Graves' ophthalmopathy.

This clonotype was recorded at least ten times. The chain links TRBV29-1 to TRBJ2-3; D is possibly TRBD2 (5 bases). The CDR3 sequence is 13 residues long. Germline V gene data show CDR1 as SQVTM and CDR2 as ANQGSEA. The germline V and J ends were trimmed by 3 bases and 3 bases, with 10 bases remaining between them. The DNA for the CDR3 is TGCAGCGTTGACGGGATGTCAACAGATACGCAGTATTTT. This codes for CSVDGMSTDTQYF.

Regarding this clonotype: One base away lies a much larger clone, so this may be a sequencing read error. V and J are TRBV3-1 and TRBJ2-1; tentative D call: TRBD2 (5 bases). The length of the CDR3 is 15 residues. CDR1 is LGHDT, CDR2 YNNKEL, per germline (reference sequence). The germline V and J ends were trimmed by 4 bases and 10 bases, with 20 bases remaining between them. The DNA for the CDR3 is TGTGCCAGCAGCCCCGGAGCGGCCCAGTCCTACGAGCAGTTCTTC. Translation gives CASSPGAAQSYEQFF.

The rearrangement links TRBV10-1 to TRBJ2-3; 9 nucleotides line up with TRBD2. Trimming at V came to 0 bases and at J to 1 base, leaving 2 bases not matched to a gene. The CDR3 is 16 residues long. Per germline, CDR1 WNHNN and CDR2 SYGVQD (reference sequence). Here the CDR3 DNA reads TGCGCCAGCAGTGAGTCTAGCGGGAGACGCACAGATACGCAGTATTTT. Translating it yields CASSESSGRRTDTQYF.

This clonotype was seen only a few times. This sequence joins TRBV15 and TRBJ2-5; D is uncertain. The CDR3 runs 14 residues. Germline CDR1 reads LNHNV; CDR2 reads YYDKDF (reference sequence). The V end lost 3 bases, the J end lost 1 base, and 9 bases lay between the germline ends. Here the CDR3 DNA reads TGTGCCACCAGCAGGGCTAGGTCCCAAGAGACCCAGTACTTC. Amino acid sequence: CATSRARSQETQYF.

This clonotype occurred many times. The V gene is TRBV7-3, the J gene TRBJ2-1, with 10 bases that match TRBD2. The CDR3 is 15 amino acids. CDR1 is SGHTA and CDR2 is FQGTGA in the germline V gene. The trim removed 2 bases at V and 8 bases at J, leaving 6 bases unmatched. The CDR3 reads CASSLVASGSDEQFF. The CDR3 nucleotides read TGTGCCAGCAGCTTAGTGGCTAGCGGGAGTGATGAGCAGTTCTTC.

In its sample, this clonotype was seen many times. The genes are TRBV5-1 and TRBJ2-7, with 10 bases aligning to TRBD2. The trim removed 4 bases at V and 4 bases at J, leaving 5 bases unmatched. From germline, CDR1 is SGHRS and CDR2 YFSETQ. This CDR3 spans 14 amino acids. The CDR3 is CASSKGTSAYEQYF. The CDR3 nucleotides are TGCGCCAGCAGCAAAGGGACTAGCGCATACGAGCAGTACTTC.

This rearrangement joins TRBV7-9 to TRBJ1-3; D not certain. The CDR3 extends over 14 amino acids. The germline V and J ends were trimmed by 2 bases and 4 bases, with 9 bases remaining between them. Germline values: CDR1 SEHNR, CDR2 FQNEAQ (reference sequence). The CDR3 protein is CASSLLISGNTIYF. CDR3 DNA sequence: TGTGCCAGCAGCTTACTAATTTCCGGAAACACCATATATTTT.

This clonotype was detected many times. V gene TRBV5-1 combines with J gene TRBJ1-1; D gene ambiguous. The V gene's germline CDR1 is SGHRS and CDR2 YFSETQ. The CDR3 has 14 amino acids. Deletions cut 4 bases from V and 5 bases from J, with 15 bases between. The CDR3 loop is CASSLRFGYTEAFF. For the CDR3, the DNA is TGCGCCAGCAGCCTCCGTTTTGGCTATACTGAAGCTTTCTTT.

This clonotype was found a few times. This chain links TRBV13 with TRBJ2-7, with D possibly being TRBD1 or TRBD2 (5 bases each). CDR1 and CDR2 (germline): PRHDT, FYEKMQ (reference sequence). Trimming removed 2 bases at V and 3 bases at J, with 8 bases between. The CDR3 length is 13 residues. The CDR3 sequence is CASSLTRGYEQYF. CDR3 in DNA: TGTGCCAGCAGCTTAACTAGGGGCTACGAGCAGTACTTC.

Details on this clonotype: Being one base from a much bigger clone, this may be a read error. The chain uses TRBV24-1 and TRBJ2-1; no reliable D call. The J call may not be correct, given that the DNA end is closer to TRBJ2-7. Germline CDR1 KGHDR, CDR2 SFDVKD. The CDR3 contains 16 residues. CDR3 region: CATSDLGPSSYNEQYF. The CDR3 nucleotides read TGTGCCACCAGTGATTTAGGACCCTCCTCCTACAATGAGCAGTACTTC.

To note about this clonotype: A much larger clone lies a single base off, so this may be a read error. The CDR3 spells CASSRDPAGKNQPQHF. CDR3 coding DNA: TGTGCCAGCAGCCGAGATCCGGCAGGAAAAAATCAGCCCCAGCATTTT. The chain is built from TRBV3-1 and TRBJ1-5, with D unclear. The V gene lost 4 bases and the J gene lost 4 bases, with 17 bases spanning the gap. The CDR3 runs 16 residues. The V gene's germline CDR1 is LGHDT and CDR2 YNNKEL (reference sequence).

This clonotype was seen a few times. V gene TRBV5-6 combines with J gene TRBJ2-1, with D possibly being TRBD1 or TRBD2 (5 bases each). Germline CDR1 SGHDT, CDR2 YYEEEE. This CDR3 contains 16 residues. Trimming left V 3 bases short and J 1 base short, with 14 bases between. Here the CDR3 DNA reads TGTGCCAGCAGCTCAACGTGGGACCGATCCTACAATGAGCAGTTCTTC. Amino acids: CASSSTWDRSYNEQFF.

This clonotype was recorded a few times. V usage is TRBV19 and J usage is TRBJ2-2; D possibly corresponds to TRBD2 (6 bases). The CDR3 is made up of 18 amino acids. Germline loops: CDR1 LNHDA, CDR2 SQIVND (reference sequence). V lost 1 base and J lost 0, with 15 bases in between. CDR3 residues: CASSIAALAYANTGELFF. CDR3 DNA: TGTGCCAGTAGTATAGCCGCACTAGCTTACGCGAACACCGGGGAGCTGTTTTTT.

The sample holds many counts of this clonotype. The rearrangement joins TRBV20-1 to TRBJ2-7; D may be TRBD1 (5 bases). Germline values: CDR1 DFQATT, CDR2 SNEGSKA (reference sequence). With 5 bases removed from V and 1 base from J, the gap between germline ends came to 15 bases. CDR3 length equals 14 residues. The CDR3 nucleotides read TGCAGTGCTGAGGAAGGGGTGGGGTCCTACGAGCAGTACTTC. Translated: CSAEEGVGSYEQYF.

In this sample, this clonotype turned up a few times. The chain employs TRBV7-2 and TRBJ1-2; TRBD1 is a possible D gene (5 bases). V lost 4 bases and J lost 7, with 19 bases in between. The CDR3 extends over 15 amino acids. From germline, CDR1 is SGHTA and CDR2 FQGNSA. For the CDR3, the DNA is TGTGCCAGCAGCTCCGGGGAGGGGAACTACCGTGGCTACACCTTC. Amino acids: CASSSGEGNYRGYTF.

The V and J genes are TRBV20-1 and TRBJ2-1; D is tentatively TRBD1 or TRBD2 (5 bases each). The V gene lost 0 bases and the J gene lost 9 bases, with 15 bases spanning the gap. Germline V CDR1 and CDR2: DFQATT, SNEGSKA (reference sequence). The CDR3 loop spans 14 amino acids. CDR3 nucleotide sequence: TGCAGTGCTAGAGATGGGGGACCTCCAACTGAGCAGTTCTTC. This codes for CSARDGGPPTEQFF.

The sample holds many counts of this clonotype. The chain combines TRBV5-1 with TRBJ2-3, with 13 positions matching TRBD2. The V segment lost 4 bases and the J segment 2 bases; nucleotides outside the gene matches: 10. The CDR3 is 18 residues long. The germline CDR1 and CDR2 sequences are SGHRS and YFSETQ. In nucleotides, the CDR3 is TGCGCCAGCAGCCCCCGGACTAGCGGGAGACCTCTCACAGATACGCAGTATTTT. Amino acids: CASSPRTSGRPLTDTQYF.

This clonotype was recorded at least ten times. This rearrangement joins TRBV9 to TRBJ2-7, with 10 bases lining up with TRBD2. The V and J ends lost 3 bases and 1 base, in that order; junction bases with no gene match: 13. From germline, CDR1 is SGDLS and CDR2 YYNGEE. The CDR3 covers 18 residues. The CDR3 region has the DNA TGTGCCAGCAGCGACCCCTCCGAGCTAGCGGGAGAATCCTACGAGCAGTACTTC. Amino acid sequence: CASSDPSELAGESYEQYF.

This chain links TRBV9 with TRBJ2-2; D ambiguous. The CDR3 contains 16 residues. From germline, CDR1 is SGDLS and CDR2 YYNGEE. V gave up 0 bases and J gave up 5 bases, with 14 bases separating them. CDR3 amino acids: CASSVGAGELTGELFF. DNA for the CDR3: TGTGCCAGCAGCGTAGGGGCAGGAGAATTAACCGGGGAGCTGTTTTTT.

This clonotype was picked up a small number of times. The rearrangement joins TRBV9 to TRBJ2-1, with 9 bases fitting TRBD1. Trimming removed 4 bases from V and 0 bases from J; junction bases left unmatched: 5. Germline V gives CDR1 SGDLS, CDR2 YYNGEE. The CDR3 is 16 amino acids. CDR3 sequence reads: CASSKRQGDSYNEQFF. The DNA for the CDR3 is TGTGCCAGCAGCAAACGACAGGGGGACTCCTACAATGAGCAGTTCTTC.

Comment on this clonotype: Possible read error: a much larger clone is one base away. The CDR3: CASSLRSSYNSPLHF. The DNA for the CDR3 is TGTGCCAGCAGTTTAAGGAGCTCCTATAATTCACCCCTCCACTTT. The rearrangement links TRBV12-3 or TRBV12-4 to TRBJ1-6; D not resolved. The CDR3 length is 15 residues. V dropped 2 bases and J dropped 0 bases, with 5 bases sitting between them.

CDR3 in amino acids: CASSEGPGADQPQHF. The CDR3 nucleotides read TGTGCCAGCAGTGAAGGTCCGGGGGCGGATCAGCCCCAGCATTTT. The V gene is TRBV13, the J gene TRBJ1-5; possibly TRBD1 for D (6 bases). V was pared by 6 bases and J by 5 bases, with 17 bases between. Germline CDR1 is PRHDT and CDR2 is FYEKMQ (reference sequence). The CDR3 spans 15 residues.

This clonotype was recorded at least ten times. The chain couples TRBV9 to TRBJ2-1, with 9 bases lining up with TRBD2. The germline V gene encodes CDR1 SGDLS and CDR2 YYNGEE. Germline trimming cut 0 bases from V and 7 bases from J; bases unmatched to any gene: 8. The CDR3 has 16 residues. The CDR3 protein is CASSVGTSDDLNEQFF. The CDR3 DNA sequence: TGTGCCAGCAGCGTAGGGACTAGCGACGACCTGAATGAGCAGTTCTTC.

The chain couples TRBV12-5 to TRBJ2-5, with 7 bases that match TRBD2. The trim removed 5 bases at V and 2 bases at J, leaving 5 bases unmatched. The CDR3 consists of 14 residues. Germline V gives CDR1 LGHNT, CDR2 FRNRAP. The CDR3, as DNA: TGTGCTAGTGGTCCGGGACTAATACAAGAGACCCAGTACTTC. It yields the protein CASGPGLIQETQYF.

A remark on this clonotype: At one end the junction does not follow the germline gene, possibly because of a read error. The V gene is TRBV6-1, the J gene TRBJ2-7, with 9 bases aligning to TRBD2. Germline CDR1 reads MNHNS; CDR2 reads SASEGT. The CDR3 is made up of 15 amino acids. CDR3 nucleotide sequence: TGTGTCAGCAGAAACTACTTGGCGGGAGGGCCCGAGCAGTACTTC. Encoded protein: CVSRNYLAGGPEQYF.

On this clonotype itself: Relative to the germline gene, one junction end is altered; a read error may explain this. The chain is built from TRBV7-2 and TRBJ1-5; 7 bases line up with TRBD1. From germline, CDR1 is SGHTA and CDR2 FQGNSA. The CDR3 sequence is 17 residues long. In nucleotides, the CDR3 is TGTGCCTGCAGCTTAGAGGTGAACAGGGGCGGCAATCAGCCCCAGCATTTT. Its protein product is CACSLEVNRGGNQPQHF.

This clonotype was seen ten or more times. V usage is TRBV11-3 and J usage is TRBJ2-1; unclear D gene. Trimming took 5 bases from V and 4 from J, leaving 15 bases between them. CDR3 length equals 15 residues. Germline-derived CDR1 and CDR2 are SGHNT and YENEEA. The CDR3 region is CASSPEAVLYNEQFF. DNA for the CDR3: TGTGCCAGCAGCCCAGAAGCAGTCCTGTACAATGAGCAGTTCTTC.

The chain uses TRBV19 and TRBJ2-1, with D uncertain. V was trimmed by 4 bases and J by 7 bases, leaving 11 bases between them. The V gene's germline CDR1 is LNHDA and CDR2 SQIVND (reference sequence). The CDR3 totals 13 residues. The CDR3 region has the DNA TGTGCCAGTAGTAATCAGCCCACGAATGAGCAGTTCTTC. The encoded protein is CASSNQPTNEQFF.

This clonotype was picked up a small number of times. The rearrangement uses TRBV29-1 and TRBJ1-2, with a tentative D call TRBD1 (6 bases). Germline-derived CDR1 and CDR2 are SQVTM and ANQGSEA. Trimming cost V 2 bases and J 0 bases, with 19 bases left between them. The CDR3 loop spans 17 amino acids. CDR3 protein: CSVEYSDSELANYGYTF. CDR3 nucleotides: TGCAGCGTTGAATATTCGGACAGCGAGTTAGCTAACTATGGCTACACCTTC.

The chain employs TRBV9 and TRBJ2-7, with 9 bases lining up with TRBD2. This CDR3 has 14 residues. V shed 0 bases, J shed 2 bases, and the junction held 0 bases outside the gene matches. Per the germline V gene, CDR1 is SGDLS and CDR2 is YYNGEE. The DNA of the CDR3 is TGTGCCAGCAGCGTAGGACTAGCGGCCTACGAGCAGTACTTC. Residues: CASSVGLAAYEQYF. The variable domain in full, completed from reference TRBV9 and TRBJ2-7, reads DSGVTQTPKHLITATGQRVTLRCSPRSGDLSVYWYQQSLDQGLQFLIQYYNGEERAKGNILERFSAQQFPDLHSELNLSSLELGDSALYFCASSVGLAAYEQYFGPGTRLTVT.

This clonotype occurred many times. The J gene is TRBJ2-2, the V gene TRBV20-1; D may be TRBD2 (6 bases). The germline CDR1 and CDR2 sequences are DFQATT and SNEGSKA (reference sequence). Trimming left V 5 bases short and J 8 bases short, with 15 bases between. This CDR3 spans 13 amino acids. In DNA form, the CDR3 reads TGCAGTGCTGGGACTCTTTTTGGAGGGGAGCTGTTTTTT. This encodes CSAGTLFGGELFF.